This T cell receptor beta chain was found in a study of cytomegalovirus exposure and HLA in healthy donors. Vbeta (60) and Jbeta (13) primers were used in the PCR. Sequencing was performed with immunoSEQ multiplex PCR; in TCRdb, only in-frame clones are kept and a portion is missing. The data hold about 130,000 clones, with over 70% observed a single time. This CDR3 contains 11 residues. Germline V lookup: CDR1 MDHEN, CDR2 SYDVKM. V was shortened by 7 bases and J by 14 bases, with 16 bases between the two germline ends. The rearrangement joins TRBV28 to TRBJ2-3; D unresolved. The receptor was derived from a man aged 25-45 years in good health and CMV-seronegative. Specimen: PBMCs. The CDR3 sequence is CASTQRLDVYF. The CDR3 DNA follows: TGTGCCAGCACCCAACGGCTAGACGTGTATTTT.